The rows below give T cell receptor beta chains drawn from one sample of a study of T cell changes during pregnancy in multiple sclerosis. TCRdb's table, derived via immunoSEQ multiplex PCR, lists solely in-frame clones and lacks some. The repertoire holds 30,000 to 35,000 clones, with roughly nine tenths as singletons. Sequenced material: CD8+ T cells from peripheral blood mononuclear cells, taken before pregnancy. The receptors stem from a female donor with multiple sclerosis, enrolled in a pregnancy study. The CDR3 runs from the conserved cysteine through the conserved F or W. Each record gives: clone size, V gene, CDR3 length, J gene, CDR3 protein. Where a row states a size, it is once, few, many or the class of an expanded clone; other rows omit it.

clone_size: NA
v_call: TRBV7-9
cdr3_length: 17
j_call: TRBJ2-1
cdr3_aa: CASSPRTSVSSYNEQFF

clone_size: once
v_call: TRBV9
cdr3_length: 15
j_call: TRBJ2-3
cdr3_aa: CASSVYAGETDTQYF

clone_size: NA
v_call: TRBV5-5
cdr3_length: 15
j_call: TRBJ2-7
cdr3_aa: CASSLRTGGDYEQYF

clone_size: NA
v_call: TRBV19
cdr3_length: 16
j_call: TRBJ2-5
cdr3_aa: CASSVRQGIPQETQYF

clone_size: NA
v_call: TRBV7-7
cdr3_length: 14
j_call: TRBJ2-1
cdr3_aa: CASSPEGLYNEQFF

clone_size: NA
v_call: TRBV18
cdr3_length: 16
j_call: TRBJ2-3
cdr3_aa: CASSPWPSGYTDTQYF

clone_size: NA
v_call: TRBV30
cdr3_length: 12
j_call: TRBJ1-5
cdr3_aa: CAWAGLDQPQHF

clone_size: NA
v_call: TRBV29-1
cdr3_length: 12
j_call: TRBJ2-1
cdr3_aa: CSVERTELGQFF

clone_size: NA
v_call: TRBV11-2
cdr3_length: 18
j_call: TRBJ1-1
cdr3_aa: CASSPPGEVWNMNTEAFF

clone_size: NA
v_call: TRBV27
cdr3_length: 16
j_call: TRBJ2-1
cdr3_aa: CASSPLGLAGGVTQFF

clone_size: once
v_call: TRBV19
cdr3_length: 15
j_call: TRBJ2-2
cdr3_aa: CASSGTGKNTGELFF

clone_size: NA
v_call: TRBV12-5
cdr3_length: 12
j_call: TRBJ1-3
cdr3_aa: CASGLQGNTIYF

clone_size: NA
v_call: TRBV6-5
cdr3_length: 15
j_call: TRBJ2-5
cdr3_aa: CASSYSASGRTEQYF

clone_size: NA
v_call: TRBV4-2
cdr3_length: 15
j_call: TRBJ2-7
cdr3_aa: CASSQEGGSFYEQYF

clone_size: once
v_call: TRBV4-1
cdr3_length: 15
j_call: TRBJ1-1
cdr3_aa: CASSPAGGRVTEAFF

clone_size: NA
v_call: TRBV6-4
cdr3_length: 14
j_call: TRBJ2-1
cdr3_aa: CASSAALTGNEQFF

clone_size: NA
v_call: TRBV19
cdr3_length: 14
j_call: TRBJ1-2
cdr3_aa: CASSIASSNYGYTF

clone_size: NA
v_call: TRBV15
cdr3_length: 13
j_call: TRBJ1-1
cdr3_aa: CATSRARNTEAFF

clone_size: NA
v_call: TRBV27
cdr3_length: 14
j_call: TRBJ2-7
cdr3_aa: CASKQGGTSYEQYF

clone_size: NA
v_call: TRBV6-1
cdr3_length: 14
j_call: TRBJ2-1
cdr3_aa: CASSVAGENNEQFF

clone_size: NA
v_call: TRBV9
cdr3_length: 15
j_call: TRBJ2-1
cdr3_aa: CASSPSRGGTVEQFF

clone_size: once
v_call: TRBV6-4
cdr3_length: 15
j_call: TRBJ2-1
cdr3_aa: CASSDSRGFYNEQFF

clone_size: NA
v_call: TRBV5-4
cdr3_length: 11
j_call: TRBJ1-1
cdr3_aa: CASSLSTEAFF

clone_size: NA
v_call: TRBV19
cdr3_length: 16
j_call: TRBJ1-1
cdr3_aa: CASSPYGQGMNTEAFF

clone_size: NA
v_call: TRBV11-1
cdr3_length: 11
j_call: TRBJ2-7
cdr3_aa: CASSFEAEQYF

clone_size: NA
v_call: TRBV19
cdr3_length: 16
j_call: TRBJ2-2
cdr3_aa: CASSIVQRRISGELFF

clone_size: NA
v_call: TRBV27
cdr3_length: 15
j_call: TRBJ1-1
cdr3_aa: CASSSPTGENTEAFF

clone_size: NA
v_call: TRBV7-2
cdr3_length: 14
j_call: TRBJ2-5
cdr3_aa: CASSLGSTAETQYF

clone_size: NA
v_call: TRBV5-4
cdr3_length: 14
j_call: TRBJ1-4
cdr3_aa: CASSFRDTEEKLFF

clone_size: NA
v_call: TRBV29-1
cdr3_length: 11
j_call: TRBJ1-2
cdr3_aa: CSVDNGVGYTF

clone_size: NA
v_call: TRBV27
cdr3_length: 13
j_call: TRBJ2-5
cdr3_aa: CASSLARFETQYF

clone_size: few
v_call: TRBV25-1
cdr3_length: 14
j_call: TRBJ1-5
cdr3_aa: CASSELSSNQPQHF

clone_size: NA
v_call: TRBV11-2
cdr3_length: 15
j_call: TRBJ2-1
cdr3_aa: CASSLDLTRSNEQFF

clone_size: NA
v_call: TRBV5-6
cdr3_length: 15
j_call: TRBJ2-1
cdr3_aa: CASSTEDRGANEQFF

clone_size: NA
v_call: TRBV7-9
cdr3_length: 13
j_call: TRBJ2-7
cdr3_aa: CASSQTSSYEQYF

clone_size: once
v_call: TRBV2
cdr3_length: 16
j_call: TRBJ2-4
cdr3_aa: CASSESSGGPKNIQYF

clone_size: NA
v_call: TRBV5-5
cdr3_length: 13
j_call: TRBJ2-7
cdr3_aa: CASSLQGSYEQYF

clone_size: once
v_call: TRBV9
cdr3_length: 16
j_call: TRBJ2-5
cdr3_aa: CASSERQGLVQETQYF

clone_size: NA
v_call: TRBV7-6
cdr3_length: 14
j_call: TRBJ2-7
cdr3_aa: CASSATGLANEQYF

clone_size: NA
v_call: TRBV7-9
cdr3_length: 15
j_call: TRBJ1-1
cdr3_aa: CASSSRQGVDTEAFF

clone_size: NA
v_call: TRBV29-1
cdr3_length: 12
j_call: TRBJ2-7
cdr3_aa: CSAWTGDYEQYF

clone_size: NA
v_call: TRBV15
cdr3_length: 15
j_call: TRBJ1-5
cdr3_aa: CATSRTGGSDQPQHF

clone_size: NA
v_call: TRBV7-2
cdr3_length: 16
j_call: TRBJ2-7
cdr3_aa: CASSLVRTSGTYEQYF

clone_size: NA
v_call: TRBV27
cdr3_length: 14
j_call: TRBJ1-5
cdr3_aa: CASSLWAVNQPQHF

clone_size: NA
v_call: TRBV13
cdr3_length: 13
j_call: TRBJ2-7
cdr3_aa: CASSHKKNYEQYF

clone_size: NA
v_call: TRBV5-8
cdr3_length: 15
j_call: TRBJ2-7
cdr3_aa: CASSLVGGGVYEQYF

clone_size: NA
v_call: TRBV19
cdr3_length: 13
j_call: TRBJ2-7
cdr3_aa: CASSPDRAYEQYF

clone_size: NA
v_call: TRBV10-2
cdr3_length: 14
j_call: TRBJ2-7
cdr3_aa: CASSEPGGIYEQYF

clone_size: NA
v_call: TRBV2
cdr3_length: 13
j_call: TRBJ2-3
cdr3_aa: CASGGQGRNTQYF

clone_size: NA
v_call: TRBV2
cdr3_length: 15
j_call: TRBJ2-2
cdr3_aa: CASSGTGVNTGELFF